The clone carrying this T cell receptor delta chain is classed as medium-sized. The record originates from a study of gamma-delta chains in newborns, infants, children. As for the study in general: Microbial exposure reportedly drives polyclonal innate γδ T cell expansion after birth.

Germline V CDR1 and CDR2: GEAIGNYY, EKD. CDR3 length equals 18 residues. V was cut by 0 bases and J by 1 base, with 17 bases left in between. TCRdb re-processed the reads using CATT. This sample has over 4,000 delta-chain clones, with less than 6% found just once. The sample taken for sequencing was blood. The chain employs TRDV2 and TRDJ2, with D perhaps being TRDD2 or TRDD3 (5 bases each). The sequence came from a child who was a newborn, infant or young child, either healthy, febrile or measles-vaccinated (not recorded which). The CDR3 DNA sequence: TGTGCCTGTGACACCGTCGGGGGGCTTCCCTATTTGACAGCACAACTCTTCTTT. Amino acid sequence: CACDTVGGLPYLTAQLFF.